A single sample is the source of the 22 T cell receptor beta chains below, sequenced in a study of blood T cell repertoires in COVID-19. The data were produced by immunoSEQ multiplex PCR, yet TCRdb's version contains in-frame clones alone and is incomplete. The repertoire holds roughly 140,000 clones, with roughly 87% as singletons. The sequenced material came from peripheral blood. Source of these receptors: an older woman with active or convalescent COVID-19.

J is TRBJ2-1 and V is TRBV19, with D perhaps matching TRBD2 (6 bases). Germline CDR1 and CDR2: LNHDA and SQIVND (reference sequence). V dropped 5 bases and J dropped 10 bases, with 24 bases sitting between them. This CDR3 has 16 amino acids. This CDR3 reads CASSPGLQNNVEEQFF. CDR3 coding DNA: TGTGCCAGTAGTCCGGGACTCCAAAACAATGTCGAGGAGCAGTTCTTC.

The chain has TRBV5-6 and TRBJ2-7; D might be TRBD1 (6 bases). The CDR3 extends over 16 amino acids. The V end was cut by 0 bases, the J end by 5 bases, with 18 bases between. The germline V gene encodes CDR1 SGHDT and CDR2 YYEEEE. CDR3 in amino acids: CASSLAEAGETHEQYF. The CDR3 DNA reads TGTGCCAGCAGCTTGGCCGAGGCAGGGGAAACCCACGAGCAGTACTTC.

J is TRBJ1-3 and V is TRBV21-1; the table assigns TRBD1, which was not confirmed against the DNA. TRBV21-1 has pseudogene status. The CDR3 contains 18 residues. CDR3 region: CASSKGCRGRGSGNTIYF. In DNA form, the CDR3 reads TGTGCCAGCAGCAAAGGGTGTCGGGGCAGGGGCTCTGGAAACACCATATATTTT.

V and J are TRBV6-1 and TRBJ2-1; D is perhaps TRBD1 (6 bases). Germline V gives CDR1 MNHNS, CDR2 SASEGT. This CDR3 is built from 18 residues. With 3 bases removed from V and 8 bases from J, the gap between germline ends came to 26 bases. The CDR3 spells CASSDRGRQAQLYYEQFF. The CDR3 coding sequence is TGTGCCAGCAGTGATAGGGGTAGACAGGCTCAATTGTACTATGAGCAGTTCTTC.

The chain joins TRBV18 to TRBJ1-6, with a tentative D call TRBD1 (5 bases). V was cut by 2 bases and J by 7 bases, with 9 bases left in between. Germline CDR1 KGHSH, CDR2 LQKENI. This CDR3 contains 14 residues. The CDR3: CASSPEAGNSPLHF. The CDR3, as DNA: TGTGCCAGCTCACCAGAGGCAGGGAATTCACCCCTCCACTTT.

This clone was counted a single time. This chain joins TRBV7-9 and TRBJ2-3; the match to TRBD2 covers 14 bases. Germline values: CDR1 SEHNR, CDR2 FQNEAQ (reference sequence). J lost 6 bases, V lost 5 bases, and 4 bases had no gene match. This CDR3 comprises 15 residues. The CDR3 region is CASSPGTSGGDTQYF. For the CDR3, the DNA is TGTGCCAGCAGCCCCGGGACTAGCGGGGGTGATACGCAGTATTTT.

This chain links TRBV2 with TRBJ1-3; TRBD1 agrees at 8 bases. V lost 4 bases, J lost 4 bases, and 9 bases stayed unmatched. There are 16 residues in the CDR3. Germline values: CDR1 SNHLY, CDR2 FYNNEI. The CDR3 region is CASSVSGQGSGNTIYF. CDR3 in DNA: TGTGCCAGCAGTGTAAGCGGACAGGGCTCCGGAAACACCATATATTTT.

V and J are TRBV6-5 and TRBJ1-1; no clear D gene. Germline V CDR1 and CDR2: MNHEY, SVGAGI. The V end was cut by 7 bases, the J end by 1 base, with 13 bases between. The CDR3 covers 14 residues. The chain's CDR3 is CASKERTTNTEAFF. CDR3 sequence (DNA): TGTGCCAGCAAGGAGAGGACTACGAACACTGAAGCTTTCTTT.

The chain uses TRBV4-1 and TRBJ2-2; 10 bases align to TRBD2. The germline CDR1 and CDR2 sequences are MGHRA and YSYEKL. This CDR3 spans 17 amino acids. The junction had 7 bases not matched to a gene; V was cut back by 5 bases and J by 1 base. CDR3 bases: TGCGCCAGCAGCGATTCTAGCGGGGGAAGGAACACCGGGGAGCTGTTTTTT. Translation: CASSDSSGGRNTGELFF.

The chain recombines TRBV29-1 with TRBJ2-3, with 10 bases matching TRBD2. This CDR3 is 14 amino acids long. Germline-derived CDR1 and CDR2 are SQVTM and ANQGSEA. V lost 6 bases to trimming and J lost 3 bases; unmatched junction nucleotides: 6. As DNA, the CDR3 is TGCAGCGTCTTAGCGGGGGGTGGGACAGATACGCAGTATTTT. It is translated as CSVLAGGGTDTQYF.

This chain connects TRBV19 to TRBJ1-6; D perhaps matches TRBD1 (6 bases). CDR1 is LNHDA and CDR2 is SQIVND in the germline V gene (reference sequence). Deletions cut 2 bases from V and 6 bases from J, with 8 bases between. The CDR3 loop spans 14 amino acids. CDR3 amino acids: CASSIQGPNSPLHF. In DNA form, the CDR3 reads TGTGCCAGTAGTATACAGGGGCCTAATTCACCCCTCCACTTT.

The V and J genes are TRBV29-1 and TRBJ2-2, with 11 bases identical to TRBD2. This CDR3 has 13 amino acids. V lost 7 bases, J lost 4 bases, and 2 bases stayed unmatched. Germline V gene data show CDR1 as SQVTM and CDR2 as ANQGSEA. For the CDR3, the DNA is TGCAGCGCCGGACTAGCGGGCACCGGGGAGCTGTTTTTT. It translates to CSAGLAGTGELFF.

The chain combines TRBV5-1 with TRBJ2-3; 16 bases are shared with TRBD2. The CDR3 extends over 16 amino acids. V trimming: 4 bases; J trimming: 6 bases; junction bases outside the gene matches: 5. Germline CDR1 SGHRS, CDR2 YFSETQ. The CDR3 region is CASSAGTSGGEDTQYF. CDR3 DNA sequence: TGCGCCAGCAGCGCCGGGACTAGCGGGGGGGAGGATACGCAGTATTTT.

The V call is TRBV9, the J call TRBJ1-1; D perhaps matches TRBD1 (5 bases). V was trimmed by 0 bases and J by 11 bases, leaving 14 bases between them. The germline V gene has CDR1 SGDLS and CDR2 YYNGEE. CDR3 length: 13 residues. CDR3 in DNA: TGTGCCAGCAGCGTAGAGGGGATTGGTTTCGCTTTCTTT. As protein: CASSVEGIGFAFF.

The chain joins TRBV7-2 to TRBJ1-5; D call uncertain. The CDR3 consists of 15 residues. V was clipped by 1 base and J by 6 bases, with 13 bases between them. Looked up from germline, CDR1 is SGHTA and CDR2 is FQGNSA. The CDR3 loop reads CASSLVNSEGQPQHF. The DNA of the CDR3 is TGTGCCAGCAGCTTAGTAAACTCCGAGGGTCAGCCCCAGCATTTT.

The chain links TRBV2 to TRBJ2-3; the match to TRBD2 covers 14 bases. Germline CDR1 SNHLY, CDR2 FYNNEI. V trimming: 6 bases; J trimming: 7 bases; junction bases outside the gene matches: 6. This CDR3 is 15 amino acids long. CDR3 in DNA: TGTGCCAGCAGGACGGGACTAGCGGGGGCAAATACGCAGTATTTT. Translated: CASRTGLAGANTQYF.

This clone has just one count. V is TRBV9 and J is TRBJ1-2, with 7 bases identical to TRBD1. This CDR3 is built from 16 residues. Per germline, CDR1 SGDLS and CDR2 YYNGEE. Unmatched junction bases numbered 14, after V lost 1 base and J lost 8 bases. CDR3 amino acids: CASSVRKEGGGRGYTF. The CDR3 coding sequence is TGTGCCAGCAGCGTACGAAAAGAAGGGGGCGGAAGAGGCTACACCTTC.

V is TRBV7-3 and J is TRBJ2-5; TRBD2 matches 14 bases. Trimming removed 5 bases from V and 7 bases from J; junction bases left unmatched: 6. Germline CDR1 reads SGHTA; CDR2 reads FQGTGA. CDR3 length: 15 residues. The CDR3 DNA reads TGTGCCAGCAGCCCGACTAGCGGGGGGGCCGGGACCCAGTACTTC. Translation gives CASSPTSGGAGTQYF.

The rearrangement uses TRBV9 and TRBJ2-3; the match to TRBD2 covers 10 bases. Germline values: CDR1 SGDLS, CDR2 YYNGEE. The CDR3 runs 18 residues. V dropped 0 bases and J dropped 0; count of bases not matched to a gene: 7. The CDR3 region is CASSVELAGNPSTDTQYF. The CDR3 bases are TGTGCCAGCAGCGTAGAACTAGCGGGGAACCCTAGCACAGATACGCAGTATTTT.

This clone came up once. The rearrangement uses TRBV2 and TRBJ2-5, with D tentatively TRBD2 (7 bases). V was pared by 3 bases and J by 5 bases, with 19 bases between. This CDR3 region has 16 residues. Germline CDR1 and CDR2: SNHLY and FYNNEI. The CDR3 nucleotides read TGTGCCAGCAGTGATGGCGTGGGGGGGCATGGTGAGACCCAGTACTTC. Its protein is CASSDGVGGHGETQYF.

This sequence joins TRBV18 and TRBJ1-5; D perhaps matches TRBD1 (5 bases). This CDR3 spans 15 amino acids. Deletions cut 3 bases from V and 6 bases from J, with 15 bases between. In germline, CDR1 is KGHSH, CDR2 LQKENI. The CDR3 sequence: CASSPGRGDTQPQHF. Here the CDR3 DNA reads TGTGCCAGCTCACCGGGGAGGGGTGATACTCAGCCCCAGCATTTT.

This chain links TRBV7-9 with TRBJ2-6, with D unclear. Trimming cost V 3 bases and J 3 bases, with 6 bases left between them. Germline assignment: CDR1 SEHNR and CDR2 FQNEAQ (reference sequence). The CDR3 is made up of 14 amino acids. The CDR3, as DNA: TGTGCCAGCAGCTTCGCGCTTGGGGCCAACGTCCTGACTTTC. This codes for CASSFALGANVLTF.